This TCR beta chain comes out of a study of T cell repertoires in MIS-A myocarditis (dated by TCRdb to about 2022). Remarks on this clone: Its cognate antigen has yet to be identified. Qualities for individual bases were not recorded, and no much larger clone is one base off.

The QIAamp DNA FFPE kit was used to extract genomic DNA from formalin-fixed paraffin-embedded autopsy tissue. Amplification of TCRbeta CDR3 regions relied on the immunoSEQ bias-controlled multiplex PCR, followed by high-throughput sequencing. In the source study's methods: The immunoSEQ vendor pipeline collapsed and filtered the CDR3 sequences so that the abundance and frequency of each unique TCRbeta CDR3 could be quantified. CD-HIT clustered dominant CDR3 amino acid sequences with SARS-CoV-2-specific ImmuneCODE TCRbeta sequences at a 90% global sequence identity threshold. Clones were classed as hyperexpanded at frequencies of 0.1 to 1 and as large at frequencies of 0.01 to 0.1. The CDR3 amino acid sequences and the V and J gene assignments of the dominant clones were confirmed with MiXCR. The R stringdist package was used to compute Levenshtein distances between the patient clonotypes and the ImmuneCODE hits. Not all clones reach the TCRdb copy of this immuneACCESS table, which keeps in-frame sequences only. Checked studies attribute under half of the gap to unresolved V genes and leave the rest unexplained. V and J calls and clone size come straight from that table; D and trimming were deduced from the DNA. The sample contains 9,500 to 12,000 clones, around nine tenths of them found a single time. In total, the top ten clones hold about 2% of the sample.

What was sequenced was thoracic lymph node tissue obtained at autopsy. The sequence was collected from a man aged 18 to 29 with fulminant myocarditis from multisystem inflammatory syndrome in adults (MIS-A) after COVID-19.

At the DNA level, the sequence is TGTGCCAGCAGTGAAGTCTCGGCAAATGAAAAACTGTTTTTT. The encoded protein is CASSEVSANEKLFF. In this chain, TRBV2 is recombined with TRBJ1-4, with no confident D gene call. For CDR1 and CDR2, the germline V gene lists SNHLY and FYNNEI. Spanning cysteine to phenylalanine, the CDR3 consists of 14 amino acids. Here the CDR3 DNA is all that survives: 42 bases in frame from base 1. V was cut back by 1 base and J by 5 bases, leaving a gap of 8 bases between them.